One and the same sample provided the 28 T cell receptor beta chains below, sequenced in a study of shared clonotypes between healthy human individuals. The table came from immunoSEQ multiplex PCR; TCRdb's copy has only in-frame clones and leaves some out. Of under 2.5 million clones in the sample, approximately 90% are singletons; the top ten hold 0.37%. Sequences were obtained from naive CD4+ T cells from PBMCs. Subset defined: CD45RA+ positively selected. Receptors were obtained from a man between 18 and 35 years old in good health. Some clones in this sample may be carry-over from other donors' samples.

The chain has TRBV29-1 and TRBJ1-6; D is unclear. This CDR3 is built from 11 residues. Between the trimmed V and J ends, which lost 4 bases and 15 bases, there was a span of 13 bases. CDR1 and CDR2 (germline): SQVTM, ANQGSEA. CDR3 region: CSVVLVSLLHF. CDR3 DNA: TGCAGCGTTGTTTTGGTATCTCTCCTCCACTTT.

The rearrangement uses TRBV7-9 and TRBJ1-2; TRBD1 might be the D (5 bases). CDR1 is SEHNR, CDR2 FQNEAQ, per germline (reference sequence). Trimming left V 0 bases short and J 3 bases short, with 11 bases between. The CDR3 extends over 15 amino acids. CDR3 protein: CASSLAGFRDYGYTF. CDR3 sequence (DNA): TGTGCCAGCAGCTTAGCTGGGTTCAGGGACTATGGCTACACCTTC.

The chain links TRBV6-1 to TRBJ1-5; TRBD1 aligns across 8 bases. Per the germline V gene, CDR1 is MNHNS and CDR2 is SASEGT. With 6 bases clipped from V and 5 bases from J, the junction kept 9 bases outside the gene matches. The CDR3 contains 15 residues. In DNA, the CDR3 is TGTGCCAGCAGGGGACAGGCCGGTGAGGATCAGCCCCAGCATTTT. It translates to CASRGQAGEDQPQHF.

With regard to this clone: This same CDR3 is encoded by further DNA sequences in the sample. The CDR3 here is CASSVGQGGSNQPQHF. The CDR3 nucleotides read TGTGCCAGCAGCGTAGGGCAAGGGGGCAGCAATCAGCCCCAGCATTTT. The chain joins TRBV9 to TRBJ1-5, with 7 positions matching TRBD1. CDR1 and CDR2 (germline): SGDLS, YYNGEE. After removal of 0 bases from V and 1 base from J, the junction contained 4 bases not matched to a gene. The CDR3 contains 16 residues.

The V gene is TRBV23-1, the J gene TRBJ1-5; TRBD1 might be the D (5 bases). TRBV23-1 is placed among ORFs of uncertain function. The CDR3 length is 13 residues. The V end lost 7 bases, the J end lost 5 bases, and 12 bases lay between the germline ends. This CDR3 reads CASKPGRHQPQHF. The CDR3 DNA sequence: TGCGCCAGCAAACCAGGGCGGCATCAGCCCCAGCATTTT.

CDR3 in amino acids: CASSYSSLGGTDTQYF. The CDR3 coding sequence is TGTGCCAGCAGTTACTCGTCACTAGGGGGCACAGATACGCAGTATTTT. V and J are TRBV6-5 and TRBJ2-3; D assignment may be TRBD1 or TRBD2 (5 bases each). Germline V lookup: CDR1 MNHEY, CDR2 SVGAGI. Trimming shortened V by 0 bases and J by 1 base, and 11 bases separated the two germline ends. The CDR3 has 16 amino acids.

The V gene is TRBV2, the J gene TRBJ2-7; D might be TRBD1 (6 bases). This CDR3 has 17 amino acids. Germline V CDR1 and CDR2: SNHLY, FYNNEI. V lost 3 bases and J lost 2, with 20 bases in between. The CDR3 nucleotides are TGTGCCAGCAGTGATTTGTATGGGGGCCGAGGAACCTACGAGCAGTACTTC. It specifies CASSDLYGGRGTYEQYF.

This chain links TRBV5-4 with TRBJ1-2; perhaps TRBD1 as D (5 bases). V lost 4 bases, J lost 2 bases, and 9 bases lay in between. Germline V gene sequence: CDR1 SGHNT, CDR2 YYREEE (reference sequence). CDR3 length: 13 residues. CDR3 bases: TGTGCCAGCAGCGGTCGGGACAACTATGGCTACACCTTC. As protein: CASSGRDNYGYTF.

The chain is built from TRBV19 and TRBJ2-3; TRBD2 matches at 9 bases. Looked up from germline, CDR1 is LNHDA and CDR2 is SQIVND (reference sequence). V shed 6 bases and J 7 bases; nucleotides not matched to a gene: 8. The CDR3 has 14 amino acids. CDR3 sequence (DNA): TGTGCCAGTAGCCGAGCGGGGGGCGCGAATACGCAGTATTTT. It codes for CASSRAGGANTQYF. Based on the CDR3 plus reference TRBV19 and TRBJ2-3, the full variable domain is DGGITQSPKYLFRKEGQNVTLSCEQNLNHDAMYWYRQDPGQGLRLIYYSQIVNDFQKGDIAEGYSVSREKKESFPLTVTSAQKNPTAFYLCASSRAGGANTQYFGPGTRLTVL.

V usage is TRBV20-1 and J usage is TRBJ2-7; no firm D call. Trimming removed 5 bases from V and 6 bases from J, with 8 bases in between. The germline CDR1 and CDR2 sequences are DFQATT and SNEGSKA (reference sequence). CDR3 length: 10 residues. CDR3 coding DNA: TGCAGTGCTTGGGGTGGCGAGCAGTACTTC. Residues: CSAWGGEQYF.

The rearrangement uses TRBV19 and TRBJ2-5; maybe TRBD2 (7 bases). The CDR3 extends over 15 amino acids. Trimming left V 9 bases short and J 5 bases short, with 22 bases between. The germline V gene has CDR1 LNHDA and CDR2 SQIVND (reference sequence). CDR3 sequence reads: CASRRMAGAGETQYF. The DNA for the CDR3 is TGTGCCAGCCGGCGGATGGCGGGGGCGGGGGAGACCCAGTACTTC.

The chain joins TRBV2 to TRBJ2-5; TRBD2 aligns across 8 bases. CDR3 length equals 14 residues. Germline lookup yields CDR1 SNHLY and CDR2 FYNNEI. J gave up 3 bases and V 6 bases, and 6 bases lay outside the gene matches. The CDR3 DNA is TGTGCCAGCAGCGGGGGACTAGGTGAAGAGACCCAGTACTTC. Its translation is CASSGGLGEETQYF.

Details on this clone: The identical CDR3 is also encoded by other nucleotide sequences in the sample. This sequence joins TRBV5-1 and TRBJ2-7, with 8 positions matching TRBD1. V shed 1 base, J shed 7 bases, and the junction held 4 bases outside the gene matches. This CDR3 contains 13 residues. CDR1 and CDR2 from the germline V gene are SGHRS and YFSETQ. The CDR3 loop reads CASSLQGAREQYF. In nucleotides, the CDR3 is TGCGCCAGCAGCTTGCAGGGGGCGAGAGAGCAGTACTTC.

J is TRBJ2-7 and V is TRBV5-1; TRBD2 is a possible D gene (6 bases). The CDR3 runs to 14 residues. Trimming shortened V by 4 bases and J by 3 bases, and 14 bases separated the two germline ends. Germline CDR1 SGHRS, CDR2 YFSETQ. CDR3 loop: CASSPGLRVYEQYF. As DNA, the CDR3 is TGCGCCAGCAGCCCGGGACTGCGAGTCTACGAGCAGTACTTC.

On this clone itself: The same CDR3 can be traced to other DNA sequences in this sample. This chain uses TRBV9 with TRBJ2-7; TRBD2 is a possible D gene (5 bases). This CDR3 has 14 residues. Germline V gives CDR1 SGDLS, CDR2 YYNGEE. Trimming shortened V by 0 bases and J by 2 bases, and 9 bases separated the two germline ends. The CDR3 DNA is TGTGCCAGCAGCGTAGGGACCGGGACCTACGAGCAGTACTTC. Protein: CASSVGTGTYEQYF.

The rearrangement links TRBV18 to TRBJ2-7; 7 positions match TRBD1. Trimming took 1 base from V and 3 from J; bases not matched to a gene: 6. The CDR3 is 15 amino acids. Germline CDR1 reads KGHSH; CDR2 reads LQKENI. Here the CDR3 reads CASSPQEQGDYEQYF. CDR3 nucleotides: TGTGCCAGCTCACCACAAGAGCAGGGGGACTACGAGCAGTACTTC.

With regard to this clone: The same CDR3 can be traced to other DNA sequences in this sample. The J gene is TRBJ1-2, the V gene TRBV28, with 8 nucleotides matching TRBD1. In germline, CDR1 is MDHEN, CDR2 SYDVKM. The CDR3 loop spans 13 amino acids. V was pared by 5 bases and J by 5 bases, with 4 bases of the junction left unmatched. CDR3 nucleotide sequence: TGTGCCAGCAGTCTCGGACAGGGTTATGGCTACACCTTC. It codes for CASSLGQGYGYTF.

V gene TRBV6-6 combines with J gene TRBJ1-1; D is ambiguous. V was trimmed by 2 bases and J by 1 base, leaving 8 bases between them. CDR1 MNHNY and CDR2 SVGAGI come from the germline V gene (reference sequence). The CDR3 runs 14 residues. CDR3 loop: CASSYAGPNTEAFF. The CDR3 nucleotides are TGTGCCAGCAGTTACGCTGGGCCGAACACTGAAGCTTTCTTT.

The J gene is TRBJ1-2, the V gene TRBV5-1; the D gene is possibly TRBD1 (6 bases). Germline CDR1 and CDR2: SGHRS and YFSETQ. V shed 4 bases and J shed 8 bases, with 18 bases lying between them. The CDR3 sequence is 14 residues long. The CDR3 sequence: CASSMGGAGDGYTF. CDR3 DNA: TGCGCCAGCAGCATGGGGGGCGCGGGAGACGGCTACACCTTC.

The J gene is TRBJ1-1, the V gene TRBV6-1, with a tentative D call TRBD1 (5 bases). Germline-derived CDR1 and CDR2 are MNHNS and SASEGT. Trimming took 3 bases from V and 11 from J, leaving 13 bases between them. The CDR3 extends over 12 amino acids. CDR3 sequence: CASSERGWLAFF. The CDR3 region has the DNA TGTGCCAGCAGTGAGCGGGGGTGGTTGGCTTTCTTT.

The rearrangement links TRBV7-8 to TRBJ2-7; no clear D gene. Germline values: CDR1 SGHVS, CDR2 FQNEAQ. V lost 7 bases and J lost 2, with 18 bases in between. This CDR3 has 15 residues. This CDR3 reads CASTRRWDGTYEQYF. The DNA of the CDR3 is TGTGCCAGCACCCGACGCTGGGATGGCACCTACGAGCAGTACTTC.

The chain is built from TRBV28 and TRBJ2-3; 8 bases line up with TRBD1. Germline V gives CDR1 MDHEN, CDR2 SYDVKM. V was pared by 4 bases and J by 6 bases, with 12 bases of the junction left unmatched. The CDR3 totals 16 residues. In DNA, the CDR3 is TGTGCCAGCAGTTCTCGACAGGGGCACTATCTGGATACGCAGTATTTT. As protein: CASSSRQGHYLDTQYF.

This clone has just a few counts. This chain connects TRBV4-3 to TRBJ1-4, with a tentative D call TRBD1 (5 bases). V lost 1 base, J lost 6 bases, and 9 bases lay in between. The CDR3 contains 14 residues. Germline CDR1 is LGHNA and CDR2 is YSLEER. CDR3 region: CASSQGDGDEKLFF. Written as DNA, the CDR3 is TGCGCCAGCAGCCAAGGGGACGGAGATGAAAAACTGTTTTTT.

This chain uses TRBV10-2 with TRBJ1-1, with D tentatively TRBD1 (6 bases). The CDR3 runs to 16 residues. Germline V lookup: CDR1 WSHSY, CDR2 SAAADI. Deletions cut 5 bases from V and 0 bases from J, with 16 bases between. As DNA, the CDR3 is TGCGCCAGCAGTTTTACCGGGACACCTATGAACACTGAAGCTTTCTTT. Translating gives CASSFTGTPMNTEAFF.

Turning to this clone: A read error may account for a junction end that differs from germline. Other nucleotide sequences from this sample produce the same CDR3. The CDR3 spells CASSPQQGHEQYF. The DNA for the CDR3 is TGCGCCAGCAGCCCACAACAGGGTCACGAGCAGTACTTC. The V gene is TRBV7-2, the J gene TRBJ2-7; possible D gene TRBD1, 6 bases. Germline V CDR1 and CDR2: SGHTA, FQGNSA. This CDR3 contains 13 residues.

This chain joins TRBV15 and TRBJ2-7; TRBD1 is a possible D gene (7 bases). Germline loops: CDR1 LNHNV, CDR2 YYDKDF (reference sequence). V gave up 2 bases and J gave up 1 base, with 15 bases separating them. CDR3 length: 16 residues. CDR3 sequence reads: CATSRSPAGGSYEQYF. DNA for the CDR3: TGTGCCACCAGCAGATCCCCGGCAGGGGGGTCCTACGAGCAGTACTTC.

The CDR3 sequence: CASTGPGTGGQTQYF. DNA for the CDR3: TGTGCCAGCACGGGACCCGGGACAGGAGGCCAGACCCAGTACTTC. The chain couples TRBV6-1 to TRBJ2-5; 8 positions match TRBD1. Looked up from germline, CDR1 is MNHNS and CDR2 is SASEGT. This CDR3 has 15 amino acids. Trimming at V came to 7 bases and at J to 6 bases, leaving 13 bases not matched to a gene.

The CDR3 coding sequence is TGTGCCAGCAGCTTAGGACACCTGGTAAAAGAGACCCAGTACTTC. Its translation is CASSLGHLVKETQYF. V is TRBV7-8 and J is TRBJ2-5; D is undetermined. The germline gives CDR1 SGHVS, CDR2 FQNEAQ. The germline V and J ends were trimmed by 1 base and 3 bases, with 12 bases remaining between them. There are 15 residues in the CDR3.